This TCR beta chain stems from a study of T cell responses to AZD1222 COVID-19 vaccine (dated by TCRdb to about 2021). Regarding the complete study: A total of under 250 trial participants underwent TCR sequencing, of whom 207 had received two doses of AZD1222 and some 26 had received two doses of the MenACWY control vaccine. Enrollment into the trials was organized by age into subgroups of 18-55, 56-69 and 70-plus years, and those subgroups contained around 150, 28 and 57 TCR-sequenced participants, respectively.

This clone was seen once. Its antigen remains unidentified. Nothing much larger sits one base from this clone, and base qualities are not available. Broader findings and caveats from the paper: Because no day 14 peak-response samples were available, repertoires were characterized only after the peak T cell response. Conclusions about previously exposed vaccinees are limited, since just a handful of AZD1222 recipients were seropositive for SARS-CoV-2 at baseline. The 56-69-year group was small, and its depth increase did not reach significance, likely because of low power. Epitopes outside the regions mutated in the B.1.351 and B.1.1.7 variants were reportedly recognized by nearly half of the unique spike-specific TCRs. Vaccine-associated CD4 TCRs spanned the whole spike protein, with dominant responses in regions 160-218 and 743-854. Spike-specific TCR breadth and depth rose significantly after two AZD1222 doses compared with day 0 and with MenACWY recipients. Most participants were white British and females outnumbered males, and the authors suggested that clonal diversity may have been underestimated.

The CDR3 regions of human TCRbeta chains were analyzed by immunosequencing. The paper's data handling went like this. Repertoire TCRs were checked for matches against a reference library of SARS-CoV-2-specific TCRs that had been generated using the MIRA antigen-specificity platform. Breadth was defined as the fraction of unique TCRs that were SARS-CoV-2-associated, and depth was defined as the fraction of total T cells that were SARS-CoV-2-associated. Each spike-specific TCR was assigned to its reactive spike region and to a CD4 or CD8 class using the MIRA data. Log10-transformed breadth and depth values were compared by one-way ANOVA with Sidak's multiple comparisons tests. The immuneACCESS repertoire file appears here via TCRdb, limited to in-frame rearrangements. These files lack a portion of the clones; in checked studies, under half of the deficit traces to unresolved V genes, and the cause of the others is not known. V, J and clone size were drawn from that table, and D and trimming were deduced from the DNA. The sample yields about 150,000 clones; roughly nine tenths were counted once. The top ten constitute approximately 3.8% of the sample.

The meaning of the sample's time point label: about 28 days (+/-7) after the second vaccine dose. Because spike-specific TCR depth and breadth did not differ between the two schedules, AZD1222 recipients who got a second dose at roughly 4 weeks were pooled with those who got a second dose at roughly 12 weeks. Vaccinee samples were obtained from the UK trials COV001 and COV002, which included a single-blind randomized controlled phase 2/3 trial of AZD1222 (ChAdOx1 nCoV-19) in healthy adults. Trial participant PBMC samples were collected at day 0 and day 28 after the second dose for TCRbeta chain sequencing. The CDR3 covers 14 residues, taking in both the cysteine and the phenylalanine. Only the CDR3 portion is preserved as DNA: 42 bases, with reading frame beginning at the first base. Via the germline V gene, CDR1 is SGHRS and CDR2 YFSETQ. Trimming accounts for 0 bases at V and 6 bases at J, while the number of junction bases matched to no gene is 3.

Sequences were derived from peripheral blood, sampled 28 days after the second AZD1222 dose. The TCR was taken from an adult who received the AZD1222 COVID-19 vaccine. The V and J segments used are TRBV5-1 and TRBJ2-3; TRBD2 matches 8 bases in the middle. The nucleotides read TGCGCCAGCAGCTTGGCCTTAGCGGGGGATACGCAGTATTTT. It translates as CASSLALAGDTQYF. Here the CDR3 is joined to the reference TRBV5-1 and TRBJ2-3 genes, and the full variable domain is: KAGVTQTPRYLIKTRGQQVTLSCSPISGHRSVSWYQQTPGQGLQFLFEYFSETQRNKGNFPGRFSGRQFSNSRSEMNVSTLELGDSALYLCASSLALAGDTQYFGPGTRLTVL.